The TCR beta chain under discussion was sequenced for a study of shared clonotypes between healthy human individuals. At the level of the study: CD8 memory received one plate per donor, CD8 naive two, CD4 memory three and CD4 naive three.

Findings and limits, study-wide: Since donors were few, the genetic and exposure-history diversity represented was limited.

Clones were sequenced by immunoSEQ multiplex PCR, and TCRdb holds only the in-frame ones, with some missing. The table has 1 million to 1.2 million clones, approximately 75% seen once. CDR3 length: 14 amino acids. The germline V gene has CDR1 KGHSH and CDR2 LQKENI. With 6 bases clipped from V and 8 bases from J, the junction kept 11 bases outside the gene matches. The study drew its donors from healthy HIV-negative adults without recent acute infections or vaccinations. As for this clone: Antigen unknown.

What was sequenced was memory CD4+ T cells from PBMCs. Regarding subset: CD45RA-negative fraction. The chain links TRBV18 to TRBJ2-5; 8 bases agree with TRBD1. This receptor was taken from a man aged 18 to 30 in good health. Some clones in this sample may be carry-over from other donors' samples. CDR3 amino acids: CASSHDRGVYTQYF. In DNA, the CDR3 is TGTGCCAGCTCCCACGACAGGGGAGTATATACCCAGTACTTC.